This T cell receptor (beta chain) was captured by sequencing in a study of blood T cell repertoires in COVID-19. Overall study context: Sites across the United States, Italy and Spain contributed samples from acute and convalescent COVID-19. The cDNA or gDNA used as material had been derived from T cells, B-cell-depleted T cells, or PBMCs.

Authors' analysis steps: The assay estimated nucleated cells by amplifying reference gene primers. Profiled with immunoSEQ multiplex PCR; TCRdb holds only in-frame clones, not every one. The D gene and trimming were derived from the DNA, and the V and J assignments and clone size from that table. Of over 35,000 clones in the sample, 78% were seen once. The CDR3 covers 14 residues. Germline-derived CDR1 and CDR2 are SGHRS and YFSETQ. After removal of 4 bases from V and 4 bases from J, the junction contained 7 bases not matched to a gene. The sequence derives from a man in his 60s with acute or convalescent COVID-19. Sequenced input: peripheral blood. The chain is built from TRBV5-1 and TRBJ2-7; 8 bases map to TRBD2. CDR3 region: CASSPRTSSYEQYF. The DNA of the CDR3 is TGCGCCAGCAGCCCGAGGACTAGCAGTTACGAGCAGTACTTC.